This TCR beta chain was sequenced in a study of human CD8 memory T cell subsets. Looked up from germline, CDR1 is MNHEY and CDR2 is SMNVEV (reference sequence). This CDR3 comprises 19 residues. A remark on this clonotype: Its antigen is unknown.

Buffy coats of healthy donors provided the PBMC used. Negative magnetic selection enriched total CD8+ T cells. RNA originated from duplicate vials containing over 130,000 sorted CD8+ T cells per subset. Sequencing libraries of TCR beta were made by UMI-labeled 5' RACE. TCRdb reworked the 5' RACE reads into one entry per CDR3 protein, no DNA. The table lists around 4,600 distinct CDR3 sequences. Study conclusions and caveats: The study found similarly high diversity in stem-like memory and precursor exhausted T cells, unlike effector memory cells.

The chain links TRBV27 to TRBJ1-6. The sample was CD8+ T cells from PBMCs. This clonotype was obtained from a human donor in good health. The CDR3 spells CASRPRRDETAYPNSPLHF.